This T cell receptor beta chain derives from a study of cytotoxic CD8 clonotypes in ibrutinib-treated CLL (dated by TCRdb to about 2021). Describing the broader study: The cohort included some 14 treatment-naive and roughly 10 relapsed/refractory patients; 17 to 18 were IGHV unmutated. Longitudinal samples were obtainable from about 30% of the roughly 90 participants in the trial. On average, each sample had a few hundred thousand productive templates and roughly 95,000 productive rearrangements. Responses were partial in 24 patients and complete in 2; after median approximately 69 months follow-up, some 14 stayed in remission and some twelve progressed. Cryopreserved peripheral blood mononuclear cells were collected before treatment, at response, and at either disease progression or sustained remission. The response samples were drawn at a median of roughly twelve months into treatment, with a range of about 6 to 36 months. Patients were still on ibrutinib when every remission and progressive disease sample was collected.

A MiSeq instrument was used for deep resolution sequencing, which targeted depths ranging from 1 in 1 million up to 1 in 200,000 T cells, with coverage averaging 10x for each clonotype. TCR beta libraries were generated with the immunoSEQ hsTCRB Kit. As for the original processing: Data were analyzed with ImmunoSEQ Data Assistant and ImmunoSEQ Analyzer, with V, D and J genes assigned per IMGT definitions. Clonality, which ranges from 0 to 1, was calculated as one minus the normalized Shannon entropy of productive rearrangement frequencies. Only overrepresented clonotypes making up at least 0.05% of each patient's repertoire were included in the public clonotype analysis. Around 14 repertoires from age-matched healthy donors, obtained from immuneACCESS, served as clonality controls. The table was pulled from immuneACCESS by TCRdb, which kept in-frame rearrangements only. Such tables lose some clones; where checked, under half of the loss comes from unresolved V genes, and the rest has no known cause. That table gives V, J and clone size, and the DNA gave D and trimming. This sample has over 120,000 clones in its table, and around 76% of those were observed once. Of the sample, about 5% is held by the ten largest clones.

Trimming removed 6 bases from V and 2 bases from J; the gene matches leave 5 bases unexplained. CDR3 length: 17 amino acids, cysteine to phenylalanine. Only CDR3 DNA remains: 51 bases, in frame from the first base. Reading the germline V gene gives CDR1 SNHLY and CDR2 FYNNEI. With regard to this clone: Its antigen is unknown. Qualities for individual bases were not recorded, and no much larger clone is one base off.

On the study overall, not on this receptor specifically: Sampling times were not matched between sustained-remission and progressing patients, and lymph node repertoires were not studied. Baseline clonality was found to be higher than that of age-matched healthy donors and was strongly correlated with circulating CD8+ T-cell counts. Public clonotypes were rare and either contracted or stayed stable during treatment, and the rise in clonality at ibrutinib response reflected the expansion of private clonotypes. An increase in clonality was observed at ibrutinib response, with clonality remaining stable during sustained remission and falling back toward baseline at progression.

The sample's time point, from its label and the paper: around 25 months on ibrutinib. Roughly 1.9 micrograms of genomic DNA were extracted from cryopreserved PBMCs for TCR beta library preparation. Longitudinal blood samples from CLL patients on ibrutinib monotherapy were analyzed using high-throughput TCR beta sequencing. The patients took part in an open-label, single-center phase 2 trial of ibrutinib monotherapy. The chain joins TRBV2 to TRBJ2-6; 12 bases in the middle match TRBD2. The TCR sequence derives from a human donor with chronic lymphocytic leukemia. The sample here was PBMCs, taken after 24 months of ibrutinib treatment. The bases are TGTGCCAGCAGACGACTAGCGGGAGTTGCTGGGGCCAACGTCCTGACTTTC. The translation is CASRRLAGVAGANVLTF.